This is a list of T cell receptor beta chains from one sample in a study of shared clonotypes between healthy human individuals. Profiling relied on immunoSEQ multiplex PCR, and the TCRdb table lists in-frame clones only, not all of them. The sample lists more than 600,000 clones; about 90% were seen once. Sequencing was done on a sample of naive CD8+ T cells sorted from blood. The receptor source for this set is a man aged 30 to 39 in good health. Each CDR3 is given with its conserved first and last residue. D genes are given only for firm matches. Size values are once, few and many counts, or a class for expanded clones, and some rows have none.

v_gene	d_gene	j_gene	abundance	CDR3nt	CDR3aa
TRBV6-5	NA	TRBJ2-7	NA	TGTGCCAGCAGCCCCGGGACTCCACTAGACTACGAGCAGTACTTC	CASSPGTPLDYEQYF
TRBV5-1	TRBD1	TRBJ1-1	NA	TGCGCCAGCAGCTTGGTATCGACAGGGGAAATTGTACGTCCCGGGAACACTGAAGCTTTCTTT	CASSLVSTGEIVRPGNTEAFF
TRBV29-1	TRBD1	TRBJ1-1	NA	TGCAGCGTTGACACAGGGGGAATGAACACTGAAGCTTTCTTT	CSVDTGGMNTEAFF
TRBV20-1	NA	TRBJ2-1	NA	TGCAGTGCTCGGGAAACTGAGCAGTTCTTC	CSARETEQFF
TRBV27	NA	TRBJ1-1	NA	TGTGCCAGCAGTTTACGTCAGGGGAGTTTGACTGAAGCTTTCTTT	CASSLRQGSLTEAFF
TRBV5-4	TRBD2	TRBJ2-7	NA	TGTGCCAGCAGCTCGGGGACTAGCGGGGACTACGAGCAGTACTTC	CASSSGTSGDYEQYF
TRBV27	NA	TRBJ2-3	NA	TGTGCCAGCAGTGGGCTAGATTCAGCAGATACGCAGTATTTT	CASSGLDSADTQYF
TRBV2	NA	TRBJ2-6	NA	TGTGCCAGACAGGTAGCTGGGGCCAACGTCCTGACTTTC	CARQVAGANVLTF
TRBV20-1	NA	TRBJ1-1	NA	TGCAGTGCGATTCTGAACACTGAAGCTTTCTTT	CSAILNTEAFF
TRBV28	TRBD2	TRBJ2-2	NA	TGTGCCAGCAGTTTATACTGGGCTAGCGGCACCGGGGAGCTGTTTTTT	CASSLYWASGTGELFF
TRBV28	NA	TRBJ2-1	NA	TGTGCCAGCAGTTTCGTGGACTTAGGAAATGAGCAGTTCTTC	CASSFVDLGNEQFF
TRBV9	TRBD1	TRBJ2-2	NA	TGTGCCAGCAGCGTGAGGACAGGGGAAGGCACCGGGGAGCTGTTTTTT	CASSVRTGEGTGELFF
TRBV5-4	NA	TRBJ1-2	NA	TGTGCCAGCAGCCCCCTCCCTGGGGGCTACACCTTC	CASSPLPGGYTF
TRBV4-1	TRBD2	TRBJ2-1	NA	TGCGCCAGCAGCCAAGGCGGGGGGGAGCAGTTCTTC	CASSQGGGEQFF
TRBV7-9	NA	TRBJ2-2	NA	TGTGCCAGCAGCTCCCCCAAGACCGGGGAGCTGTTTTTT	CASSSPKTGELFF
TRBV9	NA	TRBJ2-2	NA	TGTGCCAGCAGCGAAGGGGACACTAACACCGGGGAGCTGTTTTTT	CASSEGDTNTGELFF
TRBV28	TRBD2	TRBJ2-7	NA	TGTGCCAGCAGAAGTAGCGGGAGGGTCTACGAGCAGTACTTC	CASRSSGRVYEQYF
TRBV2	NA	TRBJ2-7	NA	TGTGCCAGCAGGGAAGGGGCCTCCTACGAGCAGTACTTC	CASREGASYEQYF
TRBV9	TRBD2	TRBJ2-1	NA	TGTGCCAGCAGCGTAGCTCTAGCGGGCACGGCAGATGAGCAGTTCTTC	CASSVALAGTADEQFF
TRBV6-5	NA	TRBJ2-3	NA	TGTGCCAGCAGTTACCGGGGGACAGATACGCAGTATTTT	CASSYRGTDTQYF
TRBV5-1	TRBD2	TRBJ2-3	NA	TGCGCCAGCTCCGGGACGACTAGCGGGACTCTCGGTACGCAGTATTTT	CASSGTTSGTLGTQYF
TRBV11-2	TRBD1	TRBJ2-7	NA	TGTGCCAGCAGCACCGGGACAGGGTCCTACGAGCAGTACTTC	CASSTGTGSYEQYF
TRBV5-4	TRBD1	TRBJ2-5	NA	TGTGCCAGCAGCTTTCAGACAGGGACAGAGACCCAGTACTTC	CASSFQTGTETQYF
TRBV5-6	NA	TRBJ2-7	NA	TGTGCCAGCAGCTTGGTTCAGGTAGGCGAGCAGTACTTC	CASSLVQVGEQYF
TRBV7-9	TRBD1	TRBJ2-7	NA	TGTGCCAGCAGCCCAAGACAGGGCTACGAGCAGTACTTC	CASSPRQGYEQYF
TRBV5-1	NA	TRBJ2-3	NA	TGCGCCAGCAGCTTGTTGGGTGGCACAGATACGCAGTATTTT	CASSLLGGTDTQYF
TRBV5-1	NA	TRBJ2-7	NA	TGCGCCAGCAGGTCCGGGCCTACCTACGAGCAGTACTTC	CASRSGPTYEQYF
TRBV6-5	TRBD1	TRBJ2-3	NA	TGTGCCAGCAGTTCCGGGACAGCTTCCACAGATACGCAGTATTTT	CASSSGTASTDTQYF
TRBV27	NA	TRBJ2-7	NA	TGTGCCAGCAGTTTATCTTATAGGGACCCTGTCTTCGACGAGCAGTACTTC	CASSLSYRDPVFDEQYF
TRBV7-9	TRBD2	TRBJ2-7	NA	TGTGCCAGCAGCTCCGCGGGGGTCGAGCAGTACTTC	CASSSAGVEQYF
TRBV2	NA	TRBJ2-1	once	TGTGCCAGCAGTGACCCTAGAGTCCAGGACCCAAGCTCCTACAATGAGCAGTTCTTC	CASSDPRVQDPSSYNEQFF
TRBV30	TRBD2	TRBJ2-5	NA	TGTGCCTGGAGTCGGGGACTAGCGGGACTCCAAGAGACCCAGTACTTC	CAWSRGLAGLQETQYF
TRBV7-9	NA	TRBJ2-2	NA	TGTGCCAGCAGCTTAGTTCCGGGTGATGGCACCGGGGAGCTGTTTTTT	CASSLVPGDGTGELFF
TRBV12-5	NA	TRBJ2-1	once	TGTGCTAGTGGTTGGGGTTGGGATGAGCAGTTCTTC	CASGWGWDEQFF
TRBV6-5	NA	TRBJ2-7	once	TGTGCCAGCAGTTACTCTGGTAGTGGCTACGAGCAGTACTTC	CASSYSGSGYEQYF
TRBV19	TRBD1	TRBJ1-1	once	TGTGCCAGTAGTATCCTCCCCGGGACAGGGCCGAGGACTGAAGCTTTCTTT	CASSILPGTGPRTEAFF
TRBV27	NA	TRBJ2-7	NA	TGTGCCAGCAGTTCCCGTGGCTACTCCTACGAGCAGTACTTC	CASSSRGYSYEQYF
TRBV27	NA	TRBJ1-4	NA	TGTGCCAGCAGTGGGCAGGGTTCCGGTGAAAAACTGTTTTTT	CASSGQGSGEKLFF
TRBV4-2	NA	TRBJ1-2	NA	TGTGCCAGCAGCCAAGAAGGGGGAGACTATGGCTACACCTTC	CASSQEGGDYGYTF
TRBV27	TRBD1	TRBJ1-1	NA	TGTGCCAGCAGTCCCGGACAGGGCACTGAAGCTTTCTTT	CASSPGQGTEAFF
TRBV19	NA	TRBJ1-5	NA	TGTGCCAGTAGTACCGGGACCCTGGGATCCCAATTGCCCCAGCATTTT	CASSTGTLGSQLPQHF
TRBV6-5	TRBD2	TRBJ2-1	NA	TGTGCCAGCAGTTCTAGACTAGCGGGAGGTTGGGAGCAGTTCTTC	CASSSRLAGGWEQFF
TRBV7-7	NA	TRBJ2-5	NA	TGTGCCAGCAGCTTAGAGGCCAGTCAAGAGACCCAGTACTTC	CASSLEASQETQYF
TRBV7-2	NA	TRBJ2-5	once	TGTGCCAGCAGCATGAACGGGCTACAAGAGACCCAGTACTTC	CASSMNGLQETQYF
TRBV10-2	NA	TRBJ2-5	NA	TGCGCCAGCAGTGAAGCAGGGGAAGAGACCCAGTACTTC	CASSEAGEETQYF
TRBV4-2	NA	TRBJ2-7	NA	TGTGCCAGCAGCCAAACGACTGGCAGGGAGCAGTACTTC	CASSQTTGREQYF
TRBV28	NA	TRBJ2-3	NA	TGTGCCAGCAGTCTAGAGTTCGGGACAGATACGCAGTATTTT	CASSLEFGTDTQYF
TRBV27	NA	TRBJ2-7	NA	TGTGCCAGCGGAACCCTCTACGAGCAGTACTTC	CASGTLYEQYF
TRBV19	TRBD1	TRBJ2-7	NA	TGTGCCAGTAGTTACGGGACAGGGCTCTTTTACGAGCAGTACTTC	CASSYGTGLFYEQYF
TRBV5-6	TRBD1	TRBJ1-2	once	TGTGCCAGCAGCTTGTTGGGACAGGGGGCTCATGGCTACACCTTC	CASSLLGQGAHGYTF
TRBV7-9	NA	TRBJ1-1	NA	TGTGCCAGCAGCTTAACCCTTAACACTGAAGCTTTCTTT	CASSLTLNTEAFF
TRBV5-1	NA	TRBJ2-3	NA	TGCGCCAGCAGCTGGACCTTCACAGATACGCAGTATTTT	CASSWTFTDTQYF
TRBV14	TRBD2	TRBJ2-1	NA	TGTGCCAGCAGCCAAGGAGGGCTAGCGGGAGTCCAAAATGAGCAGTTCTTC	CASSQGGLAGVQNEQFF
TRBV28	TRBD1	TRBJ2-7	once	TGTGCCAGCAGTTTATGGCGGGACAGGGTCTACGAGCAGTACTTC	CASSLWRDRVYEQYF
TRBV15	TRBD1	TRBJ1-4	NA	TGTGCCACCAGCAGAGACCGTCGAGGGACAGGAGATGAAAAACTGTTTTTT	CATSRDRRGTGDEKLFF
TRBV9	TRBD2	TRBJ2-7	NA	TGTGCCAGCAGCGTAGGAGTTAGGCGGGAGGTTAGGTTCGAGCAGTACTTC	CASSVGVRREVRFEQYF
TRBV5-1	NA	TRBJ2-1	NA	TGCGCCAGCAGCTTACCTTCGACAGGAGGTAGTGAGCAGTTCTTC	CASSLPSTGGSEQFF
TRBV6-6	NA	TRBJ2-7	NA	TGTGCCAGCACCAACCCCCAGGGGTGGTACTTC	CASTNPQGWYF
TRBV7-9	TRBD1	TRBJ2-5	NA	TGTGCCAGCAGCTTAGGTGAGCCGGGACAGCGGTACCAAGAGACCCAGTACTTC	CASSLGEPGQRYQETQYF
TRBV13	NA	TRBJ2-3	NA	TGTGCCAGCAGCTTGGCCACAGGGATCACAGATACGCAGTATTTT	CASSLATGITDTQYF